A single sample is the source of the 24 T cell receptor beta chains below, sequenced in a study of T cells in Graves' hyperthyroidism and ophthalmopathy. The investigators amplified TCR beta CDR3 regions from RNA transcripts. The TCR CDR3 first-round RT-PCR relied on the HTBI primer set. TCRdb passed the multiplex PCR reads through MiXCR, listing each CDR3 protein once. Of approximately 710,000 distinct CDR3 sequences listed, around 15% are singletons. The sample comprised blood. Source of these receptors: a man aged 50 to 59 with Graves' hyperthyroidism.

Many counts were recorded for this clonotype. The gene calls are TRBV29-1 and TRBJ2-7; 7 bases are shared with TRBD1. CDR3 size: 15 residues. The germline gives CDR1 SQVTM, CDR2 ANQGSEA. Losses at the gene ends were 1 base for V and 2 bases for J; bases not matched to a gene: 8. CDR3 DNA: TGCAGCGTTGAAGTTACAGGGGACCTACCCTACGAGCAGTACTTC. It translates to CSVEVTGDLPYEQYF.

Ten or more counts support this clonotype. This chain joins TRBV4-3 and TRBJ2-7; TRBD2 matches at 8 bases. Germline CDR1 reads LGHNA; CDR2 reads YSLEER. The CDR3 length is 14 residues. V was pared by 4 bases and J by 1 base, with 3 bases of the junction left unmatched. The CDR3 sequence is CASSRAGASYEQYF. In nucleotides, the CDR3 is TGCGCCAGCAGCCGAGCGGGAGCATCCTACGAGCAGTACTTC.

This clonotype was observed many times. The rearrangement uses TRBV6-2 or TRBV6-3 and TRBJ1-1, with D possibly TRBD1 on 5 matching bases. This CDR3 region has 15 residues. Germline V lookup: CDR1 MNHEY, CDR2 SVGEGT. The ends were cut back, 2 bases at V and 6 bases at J, with 16 bases in the middle. CDR3 protein: CASSYGVQGVAEAFF. The CDR3 nucleotides are TGTGCCAGCAGTTACGGGGTGCAGGGAGTAGCTGAAGCTTTCTTT.

There are many counts of this clonotype. The V gene is TRBV12-3 or TRBV12-4, the J gene TRBJ2-1; D remains unclear. This CDR3 is built from 15 residues. V lost 5 bases and J lost 0, with 11 bases in between. CDR3 in DNA: TGTGCCAGCAGTCCCCCGAGTGTCTCCTACAATGAGCAGTTCTTC. Encoded protein: CASSPPSVSYNEQFF.

The V call is TRBV27, the J call TRBJ1-2, with 7 bases fitting TRBD1. CDR1 is MNHEY, CDR2 SMNVEV, per germline (reference sequence). Trimming at V came to 6 bases and at J to 5 bases, leaving 12 bases not matched to a gene. The CDR3 sequence is 15 residues long. The CDR3 DNA reads as TGTGCCAGCAGCCTAGGGGGCACAGGGATTTATGGCTACACCTTC. This gives the protein CASSLGGTGIYGYTF.

This chain uses TRBV20-1 with TRBJ1-2; 12 bases line up with TRBD1. V trimming: 3 bases; J trimming: 8 bases; junction bases outside the gene matches: 7. The CDR3 covers 14 residues. The germline V gene encodes CDR1 DFQATT and CDR2 SNEGSKA (reference sequence). As DNA, the CDR3 is TGCAGTGCTAGCCCGGGACAGGGGGCTTCCGGCTACACCTTC. Translated, it gives CSASPGQGASGYTF.

The chain combines TRBV5-6 with TRBJ2-5; the match to TRBD1 covers 10 bases. The V gene end was trimmed by 0 bases and the J gene end by 1 base; junction bases not matched to a gene: 6. Germline V gene lookup returns CDR1 SGHDT and CDR2 YYEEEE. This CDR3 has 17 amino acids. CDR3 DNA: TGTGCCAGCAGCTTGGCCGGGACAGGGGCTATCCAAGAGACCCAGTACTTC. Amino acid sequence: CASSLAGTGAIQETQYF.

This clonotype was observed many times. This chain joins TRBV11-2 and TRBJ2-1; TRBD2 might be the D (5 bases). Trimming took off 4 bases at V and 0 bases at J, with 10 bases between the two ends. The CDR3 extends over 15 amino acids. Germline CDR1 is SGHAT and CDR2 is FQNNGV. The CDR3 region is CASSSSPGSYNEQFF. The CDR3 nucleotides read TGTGCCAGCAGCTCTAGCCCCGGCTCCTACAATGAGCAGTTCTTC.

The table lists this clonotype with many counts. The V and J genes are TRBV2 and TRBJ2-1; a weak D match, TRBD2 (6 bases). From germline, CDR1 is SNHLY and CDR2 FYNNEI. This CDR3 comprises 15 residues. V dropped 6 bases and J dropped 5 bases, with 17 bases sitting between them. The CDR3 region is CASRSPDYYNNEQFF. DNA for the CDR3: TGTGCCAGCAGGTCCCCGGACTATTACAACAATGAGCAGTTCTTC.

As regards this clonotype: This may be a read error: a much more frequent sequence differs by one nucleotide. The gene calls are TRBV9 and TRBJ2-7; TRBD1 aligns across 8 bases. CDR1 and CDR2 (germline): SGDLS, YYNGEE. V trimming: 3 bases; J trimming: 2 bases; junction bases outside the gene matches: 7. The CDR3 has 15 amino acids. CDR3: CASSAGGGTTYEQYF. The CDR3 nucleotides read TGTGCCAGCAGCGCAGGGGGCGGGACCACCTACGAGCAGTACTTC.

This chain uses TRBV7-9 with TRBJ1-1; D is undetermined. CDR3 length equals 14 residues. V gave up 5 bases and J gave up 5 bases, with 15 bases separating them. Germline V gene sequence: CDR1 SEHNR, CDR2 FQNEAQ (reference sequence). The CDR3 here is CASSREARRTEAFF. In DNA form, the CDR3 reads TGTGCCAGCAGCCGCGAAGCACGAAGGACTGAAGCTTTCTTT.

The table lists this clonotype with many counts. The chain carries TRBV6-5 and TRBJ2-1, with D tentatively TRBD2 (5 bases). V shed 0 bases and J shed 1 base, with 16 bases lying between them. This CDR3 has 18 residues. Germline values: CDR1 MNHEY, CDR2 SVGAGI. Written as DNA, the CDR3 is TGTGCCAGCAGTTACTCGGCGGGCTTCCCCCCATCCTACAATGAGCAGTTCTTC. Translating gives CASSYSAGFPPSYNEQFF.

This clonotype was seen a single time. Just one base apart from a much larger clone, this may be a read error. The chain is built from TRBV28 and TRBJ2-6; D call uncertain. Germline V lookup: CDR1 MDHEN, CDR2 SYDVKM. The CDR3 extends over 15 amino acids. The CDR3, as DNA: TGTGCCGGCAGTTTGGATTACTCTGGGGCCAACGTCCTGACTTTC. Protein product: CAGSLDYSGANVLTF.

This clonotype appeared many times. V usage is TRBV9 and J usage is TRBJ1-1; D unclear. Germline CDR1 and CDR2: SGDLS and YYNGEE. V was pared by 0 bases and J by 1 base, with 19 bases between. This CDR3 has 18 residues. The chain's CDR3 is CASSVGVGVSRSNTEAFF. Here the CDR3 DNA reads TGTGCCAGCAGCGTAGGGGTTGGTGTAAGCCGCTCGAACACTGAAGCTTTCTTT.

This rearrangement joins TRBV27 to TRBJ1-2, with 8 positions matching TRBD1. Germline-derived CDR1 and CDR2 are MNHEY and SMNVEV (reference sequence). V trimming: 6 bases; J trimming: 3 bases; junction bases outside the gene matches: 12. This CDR3 spans 16 amino acids. CDR3 DNA sequence: TGTGCCAGCAGCGTAGGGACGGACAGGGCGGACTATGGCTACACCTTC. As protein: CASSVGTDRADYGYTF.

This clonotype was recorded many times. The CDR3 here is CASSLFEQYF. As DNA, the CDR3 is TGTGCCAGCAGTCTCTTCGAGCAGTACTTC. This sequence joins TRBV2 and TRBJ2-7; no clear D. CDR3 size: 10 residues. V gave up 5 bases and J gave up 6 bases, with 5 bases separating them. Germline CDR1 is SNHLY and CDR2 is FYNNEI.

This clonotype was counted only a few times. The chain has TRBV9 and TRBJ2-3; 9 nucleotides align to TRBD2. The CDR3 is made up of 17 amino acids. CDR1 SGDLS and CDR2 YYNGEE come from the germline V gene. Germline trimming cut 3 bases from V and 4 bases from J; bases unmatched to any gene: 12. CDR3 nucleotides: TGTGCCAGCAGCGGCCGGAGGAGCGGGAGGTTTGCAGATACGCAGTATTTT. This codes for CASSGRRSGRFADTQYF.

This clonotype was found a few times. The gene calls are TRBV20-1 and TRBJ2-1; TRBD2 agrees at 11 bases. The CDR3 has 16 amino acids. Per the germline V gene, CDR1 is DFQATT and CDR2 is SNEGSKA (reference sequence). V was pared by 0 bases and J by 9 bases, with 10 bases of the junction left unmatched. The DNA of the CDR3 is TGCAGTGCTAGAGATTTAACTAGCGGGAGTTTGGTTGAGCAGTTCTTC. Translation: CSARDLTSGSLVEQFF.

J is TRBJ2-7 and V is TRBV7-9, with D tentatively TRBD1 (6 bases). V was pared by 7 bases and J by 0 bases, with 13 bases between. Germline assignment: CDR1 SEHNR and CDR2 FQNEAQ (reference sequence). The CDR3 has 14 amino acids. CDR3: CASTAGQSSYEQYF. The CDR3 coding sequence is TGTGCCAGCACAGCTGGACAGAGCTCCTACGAGCAGTACTTC.

The rearrangement joins TRBV6-1 to TRBJ1-3; D gene unclear. The germline V gene encodes CDR1 MNHNS and CDR2 SASEGT. The CDR3 is 13 amino acids. The V end was cut by 7 bases, the J end by 0 bases, with 7 bases between. CDR3 bases: TGTGCCAGCAAGTACATCTCTGGAAACACCATATATTTT. It is translated as CASKYISGNTIYF.

Regarding this clonotype: A much larger clone differs from this one at a single base, so this may be a read error. This chain links TRBV28 with TRBJ1-1; unclear D gene. V dropped 3 bases and J dropped 4 bases, with 15 bases sitting between them. CDR3 length: 15 amino acids. Germline V gene sequence: CDR1 MDHEN, CDR2 SYDVKM. CDR3 nucleotides: TGTGCCAGCAGTTTCCCGGAAAACTGGGGCACTGAAGCTTTCTTT. It specifies CASSFPENWGTEAFF.

This chain connects TRBV3-1 to TRBJ2-1; 10 nucleotides agree with TRBD2. Trimming took 3 bases from V and 2 from J; bases not matched to a gene: 1. The CDR3 is 15 residues long. The germline V gene has CDR1 LGHDT and CDR2 YNNKEL (reference sequence). DNA of the CDR3: TGTGCCAGCAGCCAGGGACTAGCGACCTACAATGAGCAGTTCTTC. Its translation: CASSQGLATYNEQFF.

In this sample, this clonotype turned up once. The chain uses TRBV7-9 and TRBJ2-2; 14 positions match TRBD2. After removal of 4 bases from V and 6 bases from J, the junction contained 10 bases not matched to a gene. CDR1 is SEHNR and CDR2 is FQNEAQ in the germline V gene (reference sequence). The CDR3 is 18 residues long. The CDR3 bases are TGTGCCAGCAGCTCCCGACTAGCGGGAGGGCGAGGGGCCGGGGAGCTGTTTTTT. It is translated as CASSSRLAGGRGAGELFF. Complete variable domain (other parts from reference TRBV7-9 and TRBJ2-2): DTGVSQNPRHKITKRGQNVTFRCDPISEHNRLYWYRQTLGQGPEFLTYFQNEAQLEKSRLLSDRFSAERPKGSFSTLEIQRTEQGDSAMYLCASSSRLAGGRGAGELFFGEGSRLTVL.

This clonotype was seen at least ten times. The gene calls are TRBV28 and TRBJ1-1; 7 bases are a match to TRBD1. The CDR3 length is 12 residues. From germline, CDR1 is MDHEN and CDR2 SYDVKM. V was clipped by 2 bases and J by 10 bases; unmatched bases: 4. The CDR3 loop reads CASSLDRVRAFF. CDR3 nucleotide sequence: TGTGCCAGCAGTTTAGACAGGGTACGAGCTTTCTTT. Variable domain in full (rest from reference TRBV28 and TRBJ1-1): DVKVTQSSRYLVKRTGEKVFLECVQDMDHENMFWYRQDPGLGLRLIYFSYDVKMKEKGDIPEGYSVSREKKERFSLILESASTNQTSMYLCASSLDRVRAFFGQGTRLTVV.